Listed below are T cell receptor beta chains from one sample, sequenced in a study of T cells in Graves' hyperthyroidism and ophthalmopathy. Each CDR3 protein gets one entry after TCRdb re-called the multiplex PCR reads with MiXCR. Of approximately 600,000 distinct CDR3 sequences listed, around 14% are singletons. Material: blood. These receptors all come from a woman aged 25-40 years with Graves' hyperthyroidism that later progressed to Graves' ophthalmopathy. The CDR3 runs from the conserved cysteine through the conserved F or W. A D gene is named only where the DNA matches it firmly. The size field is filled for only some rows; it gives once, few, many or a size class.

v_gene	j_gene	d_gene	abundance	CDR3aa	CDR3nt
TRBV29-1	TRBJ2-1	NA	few	CSVKTGGSYNEQFF	TGCAGTGTGAAAACCGGGGGATCCTACAATGAGCAGTTCTTC
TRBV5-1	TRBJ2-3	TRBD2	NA	CASSIATSGRATGNTQYF	TGCGCCAGCAGCATTGCGACTAGCGGGAGGGCCACGGGGAATACGCAGTATTTT
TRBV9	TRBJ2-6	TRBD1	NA	CASSIGQGQNSGANVLTF	TGTGCCAGCAGCATAGGACAGGGGCAAAACTCTGGGGCCAACGTCCTGACTTTC
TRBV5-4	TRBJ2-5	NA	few	CASSLSAREETQYF	TGTGCCAGCAGCTTGTCGGCCAGGGAGGAGACCCAGTACTTC
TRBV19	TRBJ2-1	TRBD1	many	CASTQRTGGYNEQFF	TGTGCCAGTACACAGCGGACAGGGGGCTACAATGAGCAGTTCTTC
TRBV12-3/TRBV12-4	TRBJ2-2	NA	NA	CASREWENTGELFF	TGTGCCAGCAGAGAGTGGGAGAACACCGGGGAGCTGTTTTTT
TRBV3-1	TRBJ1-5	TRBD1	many	CASSQADRGNQPQHF	TGTGCCAGCAGCCAAGCGGACAGGGGCAATCAGCCCCAGCATTTT
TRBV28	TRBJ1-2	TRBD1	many	CASSAPGTGSNGYTF	TGTGCCAGCAGTGCCCCCGGGACAGGATCTAATGGCTACACCTTC
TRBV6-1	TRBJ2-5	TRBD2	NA	CASRNLGTSGREYF	TGTGCCAGCAGGAACCTCGGGACTAGCGGGAGGGAGTACTTC
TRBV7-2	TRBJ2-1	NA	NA	CASGLTYNEQFF	TGTGCCAGCGGGCTAACTTACAATGAGCAGTTCTTC
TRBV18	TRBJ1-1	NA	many	CASSRGEDTEAFF	TGTGCCAGCTCACGAGGGGAAGACACTGAAGCTTTCTTT
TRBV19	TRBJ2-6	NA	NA	CATFRGGSSGANVLTF	TGTGCCACCTTCCGGGGTGGTAGCTCTGGGGCCAACGTCCTGACTTTC
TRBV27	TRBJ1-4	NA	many	CASSLSASNEKLFF	TGTGCCAGCAGTTTGTCGGCAAGTAATGAAAAACTGTTTTTT
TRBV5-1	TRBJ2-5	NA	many	CASSGGPRTKETQYF	TGCGCCAGCAGCGGGGGCCCCCGGACGAAAGAGACCCAGTACTTC
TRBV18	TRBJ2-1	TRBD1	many	CASSTRDRGDEQFF	TGTGCCAGCTCAACCCGGGACAGGGGTGATGAGCAGTTCTTC
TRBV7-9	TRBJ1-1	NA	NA	CASSLRSGVETEAFF	TGTGCCAGCAGCCTACGCTCAGGAGTCGAGACTGAAGCTTTCTTT
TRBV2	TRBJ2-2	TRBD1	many	CASRTGGGGELFF	TGTGCCAGCAGGACAGGGGGAGGTGGGGAGCTGTTTTTT
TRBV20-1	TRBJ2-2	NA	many	CSARFGTFNTGELFF	TGCAGTGCTAGATTCGGGACCTTCAACACCGGGGAGCTGTTTTTT
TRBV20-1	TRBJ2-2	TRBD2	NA	CSAQRAGTSGLNTGELFF	TGCAGTGCTCAACGCGCCGGGACTAGCGGCTTGAACACCGGGGAGCTGTTTTTT
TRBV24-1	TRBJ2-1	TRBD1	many	CATSDLQTGAHEQFF	TGTGCCACCAGTGATTTGCAGACAGGGGCACATGAGCAGTTCTTC
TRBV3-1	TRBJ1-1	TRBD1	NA	CASGRDRAFSNTEAFF	TGTGCCAGCGGCCGGGACAGGGCTTTCTCGAACACTGAAGCTTTCTTT
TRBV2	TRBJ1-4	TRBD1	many	CASSGQGLVKEKLFF	TGTGCCAGCAGTGGACAGGGTCTGGTAAAGGAAAAACTGTTTTTT
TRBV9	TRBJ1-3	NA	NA	CASSPHRGLSGNTIYF	TGTGCCAGCAGCCCCCATCGTGGGCTCTCTGGAAACACCATATATTTT
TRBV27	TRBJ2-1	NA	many	CASSLLSGDPNEQFF	TGTGCCAGCAGTTTACTTTCGGGGGACCCCAATGAGCAGTTCTTC
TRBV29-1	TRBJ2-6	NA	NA	CSVRSGANVLTF	TGCAGCGTACGCTCTGGGGCCAACGTCCTGACTTTC
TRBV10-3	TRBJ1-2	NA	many	CAIDGAGEYGYTF	TGTGCCATCGACGGGGCAGGGGAGTATGGCTACACCTTC
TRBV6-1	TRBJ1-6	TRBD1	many	CASSISGTGNNSPLHF	TGTGCCAGCAGTATCTCCGGGACAGGGAACAATTCACCCCTCCACTTT
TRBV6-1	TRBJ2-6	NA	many	CASSSGLPGPKKSGANVLTF	TGTGCCAGCTCCTCCGGTCTCCCCGGGCCTAAAAAGTCTGGGGCCAACGTCCTGACTTTC
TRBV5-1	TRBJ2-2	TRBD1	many	CASSSRTGGDTGELFF	TGCGCCAGCAGCTCCCGGACAGGGGGCGACACCGGGGAGCTGTTTTTT
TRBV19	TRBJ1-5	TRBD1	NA	CASSIGTGGGWQPQHF	TGTGCCAGTAGTATTGGGACAGGGGGCGGGTGGCAGCCCCAGCATTTT
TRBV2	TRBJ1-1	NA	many	CASRTGAKGPEAFF	TGTGCCAGCAGAACCGGGGCCAAGGGGCCTGAAGCTTTCTTT
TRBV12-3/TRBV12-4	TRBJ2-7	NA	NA	CASSLRGGYYEQYF	TGTGCCAGCAGCCTTCGGGGCGGCTACTACGAGCAGTACTTC
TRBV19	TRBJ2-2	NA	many	CASSIPGNTGELFF	TGTGCCAGTAGTATCCCGGGGAACACCGGGGAGCTGTTTTTT
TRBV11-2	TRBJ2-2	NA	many	CASSLETLLAGELFF	TGTGCCAGCAGCTTAGAGACTCTCCTGGCAGGGGAGCTGTTTTTT
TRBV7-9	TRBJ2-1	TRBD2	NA	CASSPFSGSLDNEQFF	TGTGCCAGCAGCCCATTTAGCGGGAGTCTCGACAATGAGCAGTTCTTC
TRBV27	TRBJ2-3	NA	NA	CASSFRSGDTQYF	TGTGCCAGCAGTTTCCGGAGCGGAGATACGCAGTATTTT
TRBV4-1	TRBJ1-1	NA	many	CASSQEVDNTEAFF	TGCGCCAGCAGCCAAGAGGTCGATAACACTGAAGCTTTCTTT
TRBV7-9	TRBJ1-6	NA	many	CASDRGIIGNSPLHF	TGTGCCAGCGATAGGGGTATTATTGGTAATTCACCCCTCCACTTT
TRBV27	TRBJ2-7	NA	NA	CASSFTPSSYEQYF	TGTGCCAGCAGTTTCACGCCTAGCTCCTACGAGCAGTACTTC
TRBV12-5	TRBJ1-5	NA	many	CASGLSPDGYQPQHF	TGTGCTAGTGGTTTGTCCCCGGACGGTTATCAGCCCCAGCATTTT
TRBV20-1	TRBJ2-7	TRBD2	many	CSASGGSEQYF	TGCAGTGCTAGCGGGGGGAGCGAGCAGTACTTC
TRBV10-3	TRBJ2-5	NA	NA	CAISAQGGETQYF	TGTGCCATCAGTGCACAGGGAGGAGAGACCCAGTACTTC
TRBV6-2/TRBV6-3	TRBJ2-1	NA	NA	CASSSSRGTYNEQFF	TGTGCCAGCAGTTCAAGTAGGGGTACTTACAATGAGCAGTTCTTC
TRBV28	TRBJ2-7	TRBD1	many	CASRKGTGLSYEQYF	TGTGCCAGCAGAAAGGGGACAGGACTTTCCTACGAGCAGTACTTC
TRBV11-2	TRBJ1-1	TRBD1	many	CASSYPTGGVNTEAFF	TGTGCCAGCAGCTACCCGACAGGGGGCGTGAACACTGAAGCTTTCTTT
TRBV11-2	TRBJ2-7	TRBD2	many	CASSRTSGSDEQYF	TGTGCCAGCAGCCGAACTAGCGGGAGCGACGAGCAGTACTTC
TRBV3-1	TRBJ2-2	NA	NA	CASGGTPNTGELFF	TGTGCCAGCGGGGGAACCCCGAACACCGGGGAGCTGTTTTTT